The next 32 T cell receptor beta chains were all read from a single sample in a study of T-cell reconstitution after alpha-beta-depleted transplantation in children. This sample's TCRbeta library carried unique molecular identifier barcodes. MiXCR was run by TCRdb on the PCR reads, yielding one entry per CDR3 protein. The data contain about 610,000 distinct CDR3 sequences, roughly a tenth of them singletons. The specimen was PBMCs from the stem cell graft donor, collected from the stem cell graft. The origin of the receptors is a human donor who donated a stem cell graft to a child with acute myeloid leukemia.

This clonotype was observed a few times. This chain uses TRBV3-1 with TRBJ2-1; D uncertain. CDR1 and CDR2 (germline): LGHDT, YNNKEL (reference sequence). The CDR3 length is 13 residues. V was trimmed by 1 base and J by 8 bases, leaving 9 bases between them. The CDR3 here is CASSQGGVDEQFF. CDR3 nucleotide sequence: TGTGCCAGCAGCCAAGGAGGAGTGGATGAGCAGTTCTTC.

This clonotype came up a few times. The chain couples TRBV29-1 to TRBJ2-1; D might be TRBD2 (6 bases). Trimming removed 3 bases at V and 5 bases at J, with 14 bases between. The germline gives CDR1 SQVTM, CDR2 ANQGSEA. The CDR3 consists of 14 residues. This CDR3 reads CSVDKTRQNNEQFF. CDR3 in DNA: TGCAGCGTTGACAAGACTAGACAAAACAATGAGCAGTTCTTC.

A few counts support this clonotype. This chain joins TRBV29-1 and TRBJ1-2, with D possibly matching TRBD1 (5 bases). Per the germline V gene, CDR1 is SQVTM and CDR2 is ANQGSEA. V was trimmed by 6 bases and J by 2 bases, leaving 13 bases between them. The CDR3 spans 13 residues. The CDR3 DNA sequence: TGCAGCGTGGGGGACGGGTCCAACTATGGCTACACCTTC. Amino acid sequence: CSVGDGSNYGYTF.

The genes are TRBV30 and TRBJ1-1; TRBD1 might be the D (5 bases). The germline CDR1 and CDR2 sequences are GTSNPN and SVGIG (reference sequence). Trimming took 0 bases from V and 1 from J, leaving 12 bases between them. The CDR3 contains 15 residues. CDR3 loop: CAWSVGTTGNTEAFF. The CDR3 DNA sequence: TGTGCCTGGAGTGTTGGGACCACAGGGAACACTGAAGCTTTCTTT.

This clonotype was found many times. In DNA, the CDR3 is TGTGCCAGCAGCCCCGGCCCCGGGACAGGAAGCACAGATACGCAGTATTTT. The encoded protein is CASSPGPGTGSTDTQYF. V is TRBV4-2 and J is TRBJ2-3; 8 nucleotides agree with TRBD1. CDR3 length: 17 amino acids. The germline gives CDR1 LGHNA, CDR2 YNFKEQ. The junction had 9 bases not matched to a gene; V was cut back by 4 bases and J by 0 bases.

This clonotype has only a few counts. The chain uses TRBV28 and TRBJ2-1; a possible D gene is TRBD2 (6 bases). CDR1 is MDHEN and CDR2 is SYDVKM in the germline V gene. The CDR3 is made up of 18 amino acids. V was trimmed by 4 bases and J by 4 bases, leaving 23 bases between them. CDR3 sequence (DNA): TGTGCCAGCAGTTCCCTTATAACGGGAGTGGTTGGGTACAATGAGCAGTTCTTC. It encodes CASSSLITGVVGYNEQFF.

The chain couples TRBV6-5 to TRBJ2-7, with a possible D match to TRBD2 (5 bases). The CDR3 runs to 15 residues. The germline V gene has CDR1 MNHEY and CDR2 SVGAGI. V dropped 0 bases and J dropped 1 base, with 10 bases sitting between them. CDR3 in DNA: TGTGCCAGCAGTTACTCGCCCGGGGAGTCCTACGAGCAGTACTTC. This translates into CASSYSPGESYEQYF.

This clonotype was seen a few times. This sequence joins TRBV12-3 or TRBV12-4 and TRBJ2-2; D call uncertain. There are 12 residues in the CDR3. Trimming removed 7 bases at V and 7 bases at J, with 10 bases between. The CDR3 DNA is TGTGCCAGCAATTGGATTGTCGGGGAGCTGTTTTTT. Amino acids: CASNWIVGELFF.

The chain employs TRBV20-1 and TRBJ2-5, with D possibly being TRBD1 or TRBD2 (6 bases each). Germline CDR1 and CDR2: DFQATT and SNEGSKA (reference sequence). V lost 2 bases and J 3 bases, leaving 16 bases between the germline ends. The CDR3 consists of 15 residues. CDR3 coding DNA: TGCAGTGCTAGACCGCCCCGGGGGCGGGAAGAGACCCAGTACTTC. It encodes CSARPPRGREETQYF.

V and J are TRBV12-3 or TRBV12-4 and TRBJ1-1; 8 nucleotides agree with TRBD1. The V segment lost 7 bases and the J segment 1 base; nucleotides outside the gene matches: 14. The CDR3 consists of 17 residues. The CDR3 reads CASTSWKAGGWNTEAFF. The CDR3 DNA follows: TGTGCCAGCACCTCTTGGAAGGCAGGGGGCTGGAACACTGAAGCTTTCTTT.

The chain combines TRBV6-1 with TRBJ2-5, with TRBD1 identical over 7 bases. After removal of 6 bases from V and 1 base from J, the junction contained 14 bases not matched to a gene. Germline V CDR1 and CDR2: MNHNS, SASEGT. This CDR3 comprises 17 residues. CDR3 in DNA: TGTGCCAGCAGGAGGCATCTCCTACAGGGGCCCCAAGAGACCCAGTACTTC. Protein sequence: CASRRHLLQGPQETQYF.

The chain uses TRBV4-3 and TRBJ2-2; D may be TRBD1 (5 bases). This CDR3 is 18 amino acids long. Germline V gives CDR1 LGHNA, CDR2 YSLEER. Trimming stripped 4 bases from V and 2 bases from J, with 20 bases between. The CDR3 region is CASSLHFAGPTNTGELFF. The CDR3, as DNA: TGCGCCAGCAGCCTTCATTTCGCAGGGCCTACTAACACCGGGGAGCTGTTTTTT.

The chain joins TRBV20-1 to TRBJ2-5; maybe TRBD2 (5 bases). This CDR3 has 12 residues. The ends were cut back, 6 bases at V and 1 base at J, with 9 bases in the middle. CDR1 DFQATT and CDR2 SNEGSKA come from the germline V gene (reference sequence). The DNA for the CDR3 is TGCAGTGCCAAGCGGACCCAAGAGACCCAGTACTTC. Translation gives CSAKRTQETQYF.

CDR3 residues: CASSPAGFEYEQYF. The CDR3, as DNA: TGTGCCAGCTCACCTGCAGGGTTTGAGTACGAGCAGTACTTC. The rearrangement links TRBV18 to TRBJ2-7; D perhaps matches TRBD1 (5 bases). Germline-derived CDR1 and CDR2 are KGHSH and LQKENI. V lost 3 bases to trimming and J lost 4 bases, with 13 bases between them. The CDR3 contains 14 residues.

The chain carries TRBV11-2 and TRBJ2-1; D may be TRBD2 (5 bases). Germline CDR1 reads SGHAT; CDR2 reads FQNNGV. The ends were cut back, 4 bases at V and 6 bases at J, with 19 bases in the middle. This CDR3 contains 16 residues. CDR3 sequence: CASSYWGNAEVNEQFF. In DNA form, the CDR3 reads TGTGCCAGCAGCTATTGGGGTAATGCGGAGGTCAATGAGCAGTTCTTC.

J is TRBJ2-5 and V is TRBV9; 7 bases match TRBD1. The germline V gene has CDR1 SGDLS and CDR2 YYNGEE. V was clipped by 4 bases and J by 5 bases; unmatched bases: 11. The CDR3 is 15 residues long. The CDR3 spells CASSPPGTVRETQYF. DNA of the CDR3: TGTGCCAGCAGCCCTCCCGGGACAGTGAGGGAGACCCAGTACTTC.

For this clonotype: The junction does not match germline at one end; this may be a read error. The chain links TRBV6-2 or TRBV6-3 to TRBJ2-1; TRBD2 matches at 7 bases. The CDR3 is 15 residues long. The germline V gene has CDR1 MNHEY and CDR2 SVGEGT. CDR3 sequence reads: CASSKLAREDNEQIF. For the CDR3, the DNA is TGTGCCAGCAGCAAACTAGCGCGAGAAGACAATGAGCAGATCTTC.

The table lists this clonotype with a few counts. CDR3 loop: CASSPSGRASADTQYF. The CDR3 DNA sequence: TGTGCCAGCAGCCCGAGCGGGAGGGCCTCCGCAGATACGCAGTATTTT. This chain joins TRBV7-2 and TRBJ2-3, with 10 bases fitting TRBD2. Germline CDR1 reads SGHTA; CDR2 reads FQGNSA. This CDR3 spans 16 amino acids. The J segment lost 4 bases and the V segment lost 5 bases, leaving 9 bases of the junction unmatched.

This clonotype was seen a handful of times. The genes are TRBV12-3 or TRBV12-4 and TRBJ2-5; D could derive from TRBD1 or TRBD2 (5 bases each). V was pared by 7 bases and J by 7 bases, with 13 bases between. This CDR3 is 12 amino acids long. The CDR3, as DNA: TGTGCCAGCACGAGGGACGGAAGGACCCAGTACTTC. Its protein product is CASTRDGRTQYF.

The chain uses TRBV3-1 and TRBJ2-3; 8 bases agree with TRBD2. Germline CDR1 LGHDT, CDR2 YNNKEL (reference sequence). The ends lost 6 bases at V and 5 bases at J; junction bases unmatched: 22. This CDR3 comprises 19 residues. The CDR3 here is CASSLPAGGRRHAGDTQYF. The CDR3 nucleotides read TGTGCCAGCAGTCTCCCTGCGGGAGGAAGACGCCACGCCGGAGATACGCAGTATTTT.

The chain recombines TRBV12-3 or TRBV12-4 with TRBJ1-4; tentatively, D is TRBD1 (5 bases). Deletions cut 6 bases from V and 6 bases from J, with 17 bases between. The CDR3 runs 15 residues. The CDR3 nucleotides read TGTGCCAGCAGGCCATGGGGAGGGGTTGATGAAAAACTGTTTTTT. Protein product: CASRPWGGVDEKLFF.

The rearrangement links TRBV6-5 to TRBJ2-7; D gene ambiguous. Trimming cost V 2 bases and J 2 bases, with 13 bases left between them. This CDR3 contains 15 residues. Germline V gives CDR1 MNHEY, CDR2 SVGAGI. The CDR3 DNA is TGTGCCAGCAGTTACACCCGGACGGTTCCCTACGAGCAGTACTTC. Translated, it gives CASSYTRTVPYEQYF.

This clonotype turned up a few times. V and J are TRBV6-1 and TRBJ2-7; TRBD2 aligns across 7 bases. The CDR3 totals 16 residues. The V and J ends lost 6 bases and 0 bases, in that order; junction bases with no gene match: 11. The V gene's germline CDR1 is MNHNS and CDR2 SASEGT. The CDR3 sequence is CASRNRPGRASYEQYF. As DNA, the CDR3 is TGTGCCAGCAGAAACCGCCCAGGGAGGGCCTCCTACGAGCAGTACTTC.

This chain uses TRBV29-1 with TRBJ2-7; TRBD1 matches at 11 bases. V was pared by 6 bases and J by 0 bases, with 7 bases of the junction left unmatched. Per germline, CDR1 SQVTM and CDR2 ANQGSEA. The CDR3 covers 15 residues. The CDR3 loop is CSVSGTGGGSYEQYF. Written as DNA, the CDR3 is TGCAGCGTGTCGGGGACAGGGGGAGGCTCCTACGAGCAGTACTTC.

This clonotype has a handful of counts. CDR3 amino acids: CATSRAGTSGLAGGSYEQYF. CDR3 bases: TGTGCCACCAGCAGAGCCGGGACCAGTGGGCTAGCGGGAGGTTCGTACGAGCAGTACTTC. This chain connects TRBV15 to TRBJ2-7, with 11 bases identical to TRBD2. The CDR3 totals 20 residues. With 1 base clipped from V and 4 bases from J, the junction kept 18 bases outside the gene matches. Germline lookup yields CDR1 LNHNV and CDR2 YYDKDF (reference sequence).

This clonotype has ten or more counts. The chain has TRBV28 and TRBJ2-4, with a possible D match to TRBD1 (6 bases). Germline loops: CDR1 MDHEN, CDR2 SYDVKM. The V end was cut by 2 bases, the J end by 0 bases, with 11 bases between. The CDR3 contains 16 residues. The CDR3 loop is CASSLTGNKAKNIQYF. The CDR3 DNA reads TGTGCCAGCAGTTTAACAGGGAACAAAGCCAAAAACATTCAGTACTTC.

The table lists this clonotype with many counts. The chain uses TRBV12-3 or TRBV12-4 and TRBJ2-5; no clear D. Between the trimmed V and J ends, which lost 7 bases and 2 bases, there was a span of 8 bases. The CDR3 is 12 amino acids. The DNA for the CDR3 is TGTGCCAGCATAGGTCAACAAGAGACCCAGTACTTC. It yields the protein CASIGQQETQYF.

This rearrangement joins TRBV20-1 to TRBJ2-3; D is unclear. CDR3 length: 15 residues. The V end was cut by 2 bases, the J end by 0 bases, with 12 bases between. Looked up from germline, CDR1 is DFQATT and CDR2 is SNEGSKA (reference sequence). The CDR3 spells CSARIVGSSTDTQYF. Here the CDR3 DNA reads TGCAGTGCTAGAATCGTGGGCAGTAGCACAGATACGCAGTATTTT.

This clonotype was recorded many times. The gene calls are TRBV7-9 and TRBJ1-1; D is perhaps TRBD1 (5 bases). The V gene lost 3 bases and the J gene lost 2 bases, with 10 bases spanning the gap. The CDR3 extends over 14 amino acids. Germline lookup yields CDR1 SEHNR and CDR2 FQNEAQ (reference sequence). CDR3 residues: CASSFGHLNTEAFF. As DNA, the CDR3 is TGTGCCAGCAGCTTTGGACACCTAAACACTGAAGCTTTCTTT.

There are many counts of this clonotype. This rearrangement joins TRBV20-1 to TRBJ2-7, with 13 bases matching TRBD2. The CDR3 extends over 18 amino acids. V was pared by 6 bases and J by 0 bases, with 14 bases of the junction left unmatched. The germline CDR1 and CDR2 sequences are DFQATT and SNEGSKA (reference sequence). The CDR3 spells CSANPPGTSGMSSYEQYF. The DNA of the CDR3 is TGCAGTGCCAACCCCCCGGGGACTAGCGGGATGTCCTCCTACGAGCAGTACTTC.

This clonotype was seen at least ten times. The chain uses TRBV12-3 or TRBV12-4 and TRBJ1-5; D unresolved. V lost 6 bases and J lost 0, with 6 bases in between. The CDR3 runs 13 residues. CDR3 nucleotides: TGTGCCAGCAGCCCATATAGCAATCAGCCCCAGCATTTT. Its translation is CASSPYSNQPQHF.

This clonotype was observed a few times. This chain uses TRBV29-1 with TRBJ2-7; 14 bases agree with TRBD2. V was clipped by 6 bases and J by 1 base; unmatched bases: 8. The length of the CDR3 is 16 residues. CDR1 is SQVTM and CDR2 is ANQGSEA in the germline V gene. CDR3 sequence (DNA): TGCAGCGTCAGGGGGACTAGCGGGAGAGTGTCCTACGAGCAGTACTTC. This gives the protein CSVRGTSGRVSYEQYF.